This T cell receptor beta chain was documented in a study of CD8 T cells in Susac syndrome. The germline gives CDR1 SGHTA, CDR2 FQGNSA. V shed 1 base and J 3 bases; nucleotides not matched to a gene: 8. The CDR3 runs 16 residues. RNA amounts of 0.5 to 1 ug underwent reverse transcription with random hexamers. Multiplex PCR with immunoSEQ amplified the TCR beta CDR3 across 54 Vbeta and 13 Jbeta. TCRdb reprocessed the immunoSEQ multiplex PCR reads via MiXCR and lists one record per CDR3 protein. The sample has about 69,000 distinct CDR3 sequences; roughly 90% are singletons. The clonotype comes from a human donor with multiple sclerosis. The rearrangement uses TRBV7-2 and TRBJ2-7, with 8 bases aligning to TRBD1. Sequenced sample: CD8+ T cells from PBMCs. The CDR3 spells CASSLGRQGAYYEQYF. The CDR3 bases are TGTGCCAGCAGCTTAGGAAGGCAGGGGGCCTACTACGAGCAGTACTTC. Full variable domain (rest looked up from reference TRBV7-2 and TRBJ2-7): GAGVSQSPSNKVTEKGKDVELRCDPISGHTALYWYRQSLGQGLEFLIYFQGNSAPDKSGLPSDRFSAERTGGSVSTLTIQRTQQEDSAVYLCASSLGRQGAYYEQYFGPGTRLTVT.